This T cell receptor (beta chain) was identified in a study of T-cell reconstitution after alpha-beta-depleted transplantation in children. The CDR3 loop spans 14 amino acids. Germline loops: CDR1 SGHVS, CDR2 FQNEAQ. Trimming at V came to 5 bases and at J to 4 bases, leaving 5 bases not matched to a gene. This sample's TCRbeta library carried unique molecular identifier barcodes. MiXCR, run by TCRdb on the PCR reads, gives a single entry per CDR3 protein. This table holds 500,000 to 600,000 distinct CDR3 sequences, around 19% found once. The chain is built from TRBV7-8 and TRBJ2-1; 7 bases agree with TRBD2. The sequence was collected from a human donor who donated a stem cell graft to a child with acute lymphoblastic leukemia. Material: PBMCs from the stem cell graft donor, obtained from the stem cell graft. CDR3 loop: CASSPWGLYNEQFF. CDR3 DNA sequence: TGTGCCAGCAGCCCGTGGGGACTATACAATGAGCAGTTCTTC.